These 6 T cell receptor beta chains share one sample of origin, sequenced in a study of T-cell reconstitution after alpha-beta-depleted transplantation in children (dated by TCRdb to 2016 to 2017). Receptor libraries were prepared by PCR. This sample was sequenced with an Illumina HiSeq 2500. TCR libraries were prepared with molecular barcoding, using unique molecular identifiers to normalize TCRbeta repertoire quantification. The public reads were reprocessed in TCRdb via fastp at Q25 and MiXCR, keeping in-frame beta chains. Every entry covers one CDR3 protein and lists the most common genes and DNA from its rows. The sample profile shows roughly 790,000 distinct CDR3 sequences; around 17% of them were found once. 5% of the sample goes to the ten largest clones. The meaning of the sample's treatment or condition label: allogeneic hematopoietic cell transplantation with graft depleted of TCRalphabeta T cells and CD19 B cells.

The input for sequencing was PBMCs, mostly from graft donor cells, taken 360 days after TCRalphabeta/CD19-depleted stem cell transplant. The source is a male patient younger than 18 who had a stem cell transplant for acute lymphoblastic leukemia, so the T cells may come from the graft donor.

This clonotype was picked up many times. The CDR3 loop is CSVRAGDSYNEQFF. The CDR3 DNA is TGCAGCGTTAGGGCGGGAGATAGCTACAATGAGCAGTTCTTC. J is TRBJ2-1 and V is TRBV29-1; 7 bases agree with TRBD2. This CDR3 contains 14 residues. Trimming removed 5 bases from V and 3 bases from J; junction bases left unmatched: 7. Germline loops: CDR1 SQVTM, CDR2 ANQGSEA.

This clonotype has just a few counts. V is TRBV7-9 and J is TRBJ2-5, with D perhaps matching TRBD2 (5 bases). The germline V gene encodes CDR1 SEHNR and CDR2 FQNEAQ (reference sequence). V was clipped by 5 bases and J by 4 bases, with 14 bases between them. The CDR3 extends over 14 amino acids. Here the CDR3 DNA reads TGTGCCAGCAGCCCAGCGGCTCGAAGAGAGACCCAGTACTTC. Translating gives CASSPAARRETQYF.

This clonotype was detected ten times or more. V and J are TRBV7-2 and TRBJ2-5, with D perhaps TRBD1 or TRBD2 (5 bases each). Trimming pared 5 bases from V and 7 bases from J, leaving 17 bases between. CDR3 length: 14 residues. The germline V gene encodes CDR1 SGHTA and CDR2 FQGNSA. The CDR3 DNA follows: TGTGCCAGCAGCCCGGGACCGTTAATAGCGACCCAGTACTTC. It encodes CASSPGPLIATQYF.

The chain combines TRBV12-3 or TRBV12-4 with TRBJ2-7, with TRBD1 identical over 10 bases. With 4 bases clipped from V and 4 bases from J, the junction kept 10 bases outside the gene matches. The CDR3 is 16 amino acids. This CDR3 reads CASSSPGGQGLYEQYF. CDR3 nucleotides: TGTGCCAGCAGTTCGCCCGGGGGACAGGGGTTGTACGAGCAGTACTTC.

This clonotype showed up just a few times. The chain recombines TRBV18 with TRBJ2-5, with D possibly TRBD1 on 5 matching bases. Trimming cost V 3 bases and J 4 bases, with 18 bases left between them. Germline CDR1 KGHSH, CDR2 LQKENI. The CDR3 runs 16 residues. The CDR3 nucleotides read TGTGCCAGCTCACCCCGTAGACAGAAAGGGCGAGAGACCCAGTACTTC. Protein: CASSPRRQKGRETQYF.

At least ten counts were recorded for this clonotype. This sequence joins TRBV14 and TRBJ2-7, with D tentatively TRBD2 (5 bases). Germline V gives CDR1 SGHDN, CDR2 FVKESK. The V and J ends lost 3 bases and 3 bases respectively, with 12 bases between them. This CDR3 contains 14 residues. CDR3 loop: CASSHYGIRYEQYF. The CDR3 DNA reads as TGTGCCAGCAGCCACTACGGGATCCGCTACGAGCAGTACTTC.